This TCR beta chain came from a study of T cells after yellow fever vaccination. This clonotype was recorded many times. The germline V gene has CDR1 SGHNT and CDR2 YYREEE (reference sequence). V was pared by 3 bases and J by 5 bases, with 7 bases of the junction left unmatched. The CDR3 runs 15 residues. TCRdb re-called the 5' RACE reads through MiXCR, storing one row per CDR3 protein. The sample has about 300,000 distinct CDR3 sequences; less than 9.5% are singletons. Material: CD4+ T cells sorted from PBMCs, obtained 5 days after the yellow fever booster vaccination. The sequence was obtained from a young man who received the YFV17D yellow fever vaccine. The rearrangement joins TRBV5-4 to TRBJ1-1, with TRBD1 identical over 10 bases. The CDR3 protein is CASSSRDRGRTEAFF. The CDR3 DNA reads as TGTGCCAGCAGCTCCCGGGACAGGGGTCGAACTGAAGCTTTCTTT.